The 25 T cell receptor beta chains presented below share a single source sample, sequenced in a study of OX40 agonist ivuxolimab in advanced cancers. Profiling relied on immunoSEQ multiplex PCR, and the TCRdb table lists in-frame clones only, not all of them. The sample has tens of thousands of clones; about 81% are singletons. The sequencing used CD4+ or CD8+ T cells sorted from blood, collected in a trial of the OX40 agonist ivuxolimab. These TCRs come from an adult with an advanced solid tumor such as melanoma, head and neck, liver or kidney cancer.

The chain recombines TRBV28 with TRBJ1-6; 9 nucleotides align to TRBD1. Trimming removed 5 bases from V and 10 bases from J; junction bases left unmatched: 9. Germline V lookup: CDR1 MDHEN, CDR2 SYDVKM. CDR3 length equals 15 residues. The CDR3 DNA sequence: TGTGCCAGCAGTGGAGGACAGGGGTTTACCTCACCCCTCCACTTT. Translation: CASSGGQGFTSPLHF. Full variable domain (rest looked up from reference TRBV28 and TRBJ1-6): DVKVTQSSRYLVKRTGEKVFLECVQDMDHENMFWYRQDPGLGLRLIYFSYDVKMKEKGDIPEGYSVSREKKERFSLILESASTNQTSMYLCASSGGQGFTSPLHFGNGTRLTVT.

A single count supports this clone. The chain recombines TRBV30 with TRBJ2-7, with TRBD1 matching over 10 bases. Germline V lookup: CDR1 GTSNPN, CDR2 SVGIG (reference sequence). J gave up 6 bases and V 5 bases, and 7 bases lay outside the gene matches. The CDR3 loop spans 13 amino acids. CDR3 protein: CAWGTGALSEQYF. The CDR3 bases are TGTGCCTGGGGGACAGGGGCTCTCTCCGAGCAGTACTTC.

The chain combines TRBV7-3 with TRBJ2-2; the D call may be TRBD1 or TRBD2 (6 bases each). This CDR3 has 16 amino acids. Germline CDR1 SGHTA, CDR2 FQGTGA. The germline V and J ends were trimmed by 0 bases and 4 bases, with 12 bases remaining between them. CDR3 sequence (DNA): TGTGCCAGCAGCTTAACGGGGGGCATGGGCACCGGGGAGCTGTTTTTT. The encoded protein is CASSLTGGMGTGELFF.

This chain joins TRBV7-9 and TRBJ2-2; D tentatively fits TRBD1 or TRBD2 (5 bases each). V was cut by 5 bases and J by 4 bases, with 20 bases left in between. Looked up from germline, CDR1 is SEHNR and CDR2 is FQNEAQ (reference sequence). This CDR3 comprises 17 residues. The CDR3 protein is CASSPSRGLRATGELFF. The CDR3 region has the DNA TGTGCCAGCAGCCCATCTCGGGGCTTGAGAGCCACCGGGGAGCTGTTTTTT.

This chain uses TRBV5-1 with TRBJ2-1, with D possibly TRBD1 on 6 matching bases. The CDR3 is made up of 13 amino acids. Trimming shortened V by 3 bases and J by 6 bases, and 10 bases separated the two germline ends. The V gene's germline CDR1 is SGHRS and CDR2 YFSETQ. DNA of the CDR3: TGCGCCAGCAGCTCGTTACAGGGCAATGAGCAGTTCTTC. Translated, it gives CASSSLQGNEQFF.

This rearrangement joins TRBV27 to TRBJ1-2; 8 bases are a match to TRBD1. Germline assignment: CDR1 MNHEY and CDR2 SMNVEV (reference sequence). This CDR3 is 14 amino acids long. J was trimmed by 4 bases and V by 6 bases; bases with no gene match: 7. This CDR3 reads CASRRTGRGYGYTF. In DNA form, the CDR3 reads TGTGCCAGCAGGAGGACAGGGAGAGGCTATGGCTACACCTTC.

The V gene is TRBV6-5, the J gene TRBJ2-5; D may be TRBD2 (6 bases). The CDR3 consists of 16 residues. Germline CDR1 is MNHEY and CDR2 is SVGAGI. V lost 2 bases, J lost 2 bases, and 15 bases lay in between. The CDR3 DNA follows: TGTGCCAGCAGTTACGCAGGGCGGGCGGGACAAGAGACCCAGTACTTC. This sequence encodes CASSYAGRAGQETQYF.

The chain recombines TRBV6-6 with TRBJ2-1, with D tentatively TRBD2 (6 bases). CDR3 size: 14 residues. Trimming shortened V by 6 bases and J by 6 bases, and 15 bases separated the two germline ends. Looked up from germline, CDR1 is MNHNY and CDR2 is SVGAGI (reference sequence). CDR3 DNA sequence: TGTGCCAGCAGCCTCGTCCGGGACTTCAATGAGCAGTTCTTC. Its protein product is CASSLVRDFNEQFF.

This chain uses TRBV5-4 with TRBJ2-7; TRBD1 matches at 8 bases. The CDR3 extends over 14 amino acids. V trimming: 0 bases; J trimming: 6 bases; junction bases outside the gene matches: 5. Germline-derived CDR1 and CDR2 are SGHNT and YYREEE (reference sequence). In nucleotides, the CDR3 is TGTGCCAGCAGCTTGGGTCAGGGGGCGTCCGAGCAGTACTTC. This encodes CASSLGQGASEQYF. Using reference TRBV5-4 and TRBJ2-7 for the parts outside the CDR3, the full variable domain is ETGVTQSPTHLIKTRGQQVTLRCSSQSGHNTVSWYQQALGQGPQFIFQYYREEENGRGNFPPRFSGLQFPNYSSELNVNALELDDSALYLCASSLGQGASEQYFGPGTRLTVT.

This clone was seen only once. Other DNA sequences in this specimen translate into the identical CDR3. The genes are TRBV11-2 and TRBJ2-1; unclear D gene. The CDR3 is 12 residues long. Germline CDR1 and CDR2: SGHAT and FQNNGV. V was trimmed by 1 base and J by 10 bases, leaving 8 bases between them. CDR3 protein: CASSLVGFEQFF. The CDR3 region has the DNA TGTGCCAGCAGCTTAGTTGGTTTCGAGCAGTTCTTC.

This clone has just one count. V is TRBV2 and J is TRBJ2-5; TRBD1 agrees at 7 bases. This CDR3 has 14 residues. CDR1 and CDR2 (germline): SNHLY, FYNNEI. V gave up 6 bases and J gave up 7 bases; unmatched junction bases: 11. CDR3 DNA sequence: TGTGCCAGCAGCGTACAGGGGTATGACGGGACCCAGTACTTC. Encoded protein: CASSVQGYDGTQYF.

This chain joins TRBV15 and TRBJ2-3; 10 positions match TRBD1. Germline-derived CDR1 and CDR2 are LNHNV and YYDKDF (reference sequence). With 3 bases clipped from V and 5 bases from J, the junction kept 8 bases outside the gene matches. The CDR3 loop spans 16 amino acids. The CDR3 region is CATSRIDRGLEDTQYF. CDR3 in DNA: TGTGCCACCAGCAGGATAGACAGGGGGCTGGAAGATACGCAGTATTTT. The full variable domain, completed using reference TRBV15 and TRBJ2-3, is DAMVIQNPRYQVTQFGKPVTLSCSQTLNHNVMYWYQQKSSQAPKLLFHYYDKDFNNEADTPDNFQSRRPNTSFCFLDIRSPGLGDTAMYLCATSRIDRGLEDTQYFGPGTRLTVL.

The chain uses TRBV2 and TRBJ2-5; TRBD1 or TRBD2 may be the D gene (7 bases each). V shed 8 bases and J shed 1 base, with 11 bases lying between them. The CDR3 runs to 13 residues. Germline CDR1 reads SNHLY; CDR2 reads FYNNEI. This chain's CDR3 is CASGRDSQETQYF. CDR3 bases: TGTGCCAGCGGGAGGGACAGCCAAGAGACCCAGTACTTC.

The gene calls are TRBV10-3 and TRBJ1-1, with a tentative D call TRBD1 (5 bases). The CDR3 is 13 residues long. Trimming left V 6 bases short and J 3 bases short, with 11 bases between. Germline lookup yields CDR1 ENHRY and CDR2 SYGVKD. This CDR3 is CAIRSGGYTEAFF. The CDR3, as DNA: TGTGCCATCAGGTCGGGGGGGTACACTGAAGCTTTCTTT.

The V call is TRBV9, the J call TRBJ1-6; D might be TRBD1 (5 bases). V dropped 3 bases and J dropped 8 bases, with 15 bases sitting between them. The CDR3 runs 15 residues. Germline V lookup: CDR1 SGDLS, CDR2 YYNGEE. The CDR3 DNA reads TGTGCCAGCAGCGGCCGGACAAGCCTCGATTCACCCCTCCACTTT. Residues: CASSGRTSLDSPLHF. The full variable domain, in which reference TRBV9 and TRBJ1-6 provide the parts outside the CDR3, is DSGVTQTPKHLITATGQRVTLRCSPRSGDLSVYWYQQSLDQGLQFLIQYYNGEERAKGNILERFSAQQFPDLHSELNLSSLELGDSALYFCASSGRTSLDSPLHFGNGTRLTVT.

The chain couples TRBV15 to TRBJ1-6, with D unresolved. The germline V gene encodes CDR1 LNHNV and CDR2 YYDKDF (reference sequence). This CDR3 is 16 amino acids long. V dropped 0 bases and J dropped 7 bases, with 13 bases sitting between them. CDR3 residues: CATSREITTGNSPLHF. The DNA of the CDR3 is TGTGCCACCAGCAGAGAAATAACAACGGGAAATTCACCCCTCCACTTT.

The chain uses TRBV2 and TRBJ1-2; D not resolved. Trimming left V 4 bases short and J 4 bases short, with 10 bases between. The CDR3 is made up of 13 amino acids. Germline CDR1 reads SNHLY; CDR2 reads FYNNEI. The CDR3 sequence is CASSVDKIYGYTF. CDR3 DNA sequence: TGTGCCAGCAGTGTTGACAAGATCTATGGCTACACCTTC.

In regard to this clone: The junction departs from germline at one end; a sequencing error may be responsible. The J gene is TRBJ2-2, the V gene TRBV7-7, with 8 bases matching TRBD2. This CDR3 has 18 residues. CDR1 is SSHAT and CDR2 is FNYEAQ in the germline V gene (reference sequence). CDR3 sequence (DNA): TGTGCTAGCAGCTTTGGATTAGCCGGGACTAGTGGCACCGGGGAGCTGTTTTTT. It yields the protein CASSFGLAGTSGTGELFF.

This clone was recorded only once. The V gene is TRBV5-1, the J gene TRBJ2-3; D may match TRBD1 or TRBD2 (5 bases each). Trimming removed 1 base at V and 0 bases at J, with 12 bases between. Germline assignment: CDR1 SGHRS and CDR2 YFSETQ. The CDR3 totals 16 residues. The CDR3: CASSLIRGESTDTQYF. CDR3 nucleotides: TGCGCCAGCAGCTTGATCCGGGGCGAGAGCACAGATACGCAGTATTTT.

In this sample, this clone turned up once. V usage is TRBV10-3 and J usage is TRBJ2-5, with a weak D call TRBD2 (5 bases). The CDR3 is 12 amino acids. CDR1 is ENHRY, CDR2 SYGVKD, per germline. The V end lost 10 bases, the J end lost 1 base, and 10 bases lay between the germline ends. CDR3 amino acids: CATGLLQETQYF. CDR3 in DNA: TGTGCCACCGGACTGCTCCAAGAGACCCAGTACTTC.

The V and J genes are TRBV5-1 and TRBJ2-3, with a weak D call TRBD2 (7 bases). Germline CDR1 and CDR2: SGHRS and YFSETQ. The CDR3 runs 16 residues. Trimming pared 4 bases from V and 6 bases from J, leaving 21 bases between. CDR3: CASSPELGGGGDTQYF. CDR3 coding DNA: TGCGCCAGCAGCCCCGAATTGGGGGGGGGCGGGGATACGCAGTATTTT.

In its sample, this clone was seen a few times. The chain employs TRBV12-5 and TRBJ2-5; 7 nucleotides match TRBD2. CDR1 is LGHNT, CDR2 FRNRAP, per germline. V lost 2 bases to trimming and J lost 2 bases; unmatched junction nucleotides: 11. The CDR3 sequence is 17 residues long. The CDR3 here is CASGLWGRAKAQETQYF. In nucleotides, the CDR3 is TGTGCTAGTGGTTTGTGGGGGAGGGCAAAGGCTCAAGAGACCCAGTACTTC.

This clone was detected only a few times. Distinct nucleotide sequences in the sample also encode this CDR3. This chain uses TRBV6-1 with TRBJ1-5, with TRBD1 identical over 7 bases. The CDR3 spans 13 residues. Germline trimming cut 5 bases from V and 4 bases from J; bases unmatched to any gene: 2. The germline V gene encodes CDR1 MNHNS and CDR2 SASEGT. In DNA form, the CDR3 reads TGTGCCAGCAGTCCGGACAGGAATCAGCCCCAGCATTTT. It yields the protein CASSPDRNQPQHF.

The chain is built from TRBV5-1 and TRBJ1-1; the D gene is possibly TRBD1 (5 bases). The germline V gene has CDR1 SGHRS and CDR2 YFSETQ. The CDR3 covers 17 residues. Trimming left V 2 bases short and J 0 bases short, with 17 bases between. CDR3 region: CASSFLAGTDMNTEAFF. CDR3 coding DNA: TGCGCCAGCAGCTTTCTGGCAGGGACGGACATGAACACTGAAGCTTTCTTT.

The V call is TRBV6-5, the J call TRBJ1-1, with D possibly matching TRBD1 (5 bases). There are 15 residues in the CDR3. Germline V CDR1 and CDR2: MNHEY, SVGAGI. The V and J ends lost 0 bases and 3 bases respectively, with 11 bases between them. In DNA, the CDR3 is TGTGCCAGCAGTTACTCGGGGGAAGGGGACACTGAAGCTTTCTTT. It specifies CASSYSGEGDTEAFF.